This section outlines one T cell receptor beta chain sequence together with its context. Its antigen is not known. The method was immunoSEQ multiplex PCR; TCRdb's version includes in-frame clones alone and lacks a portion of them. The table records roughly 100,000 clones, more than 75% of them present only once. This record belongs to a study of T cell responses to AZD1222 COVID-19 vaccine. Overall study context: Pooled samples include second doses given at about 4 or 12 weeks.

Broader study findings: Clonal diversity may have been underestimated in mostly white British donors. Researchers report vaccine-associated CD4 TCRs spanning spike, with dominance at 160-218 and 743-854.

This CDR3 contains 15 residues. Trimming removed 0 bases from V and 7 bases from J, with 16 bases in between. CDR1 and CDR2 from the germline V gene are SGDLS and YYNGEE. Sequenced material: peripheral blood, taken on day 0 of AZD1222 vaccination. The TCR was taken from an adult in good health. V and J are TRBV9 and TRBJ1-2; D remains ambiguous. The CDR3 loop reads CASSVDPAGNRGYTF. CDR3 in DNA: TGTGCCAGCAGCGTAGATCCCGCAGGAAACCGTGGCTACACCTTC.